These T cell receptor beta chains were read from a single sample in a study of control samples from healthy donors and cancer patients. The method was immunoSEQ multiplex PCR; TCRdb's version includes in-frame clones alone and lacks a portion of them. This sample has 120,000 or so clones, with about nine tenths found just once. Specimen: blood. These receptors all stem from a man between 18 and 29 years old in good health. The CDR3 runs from the conserved cysteine through the conserved F or W. Fields, in order: J gene, clone size, V gene, D gene, CDR3 protein, CDR3 DNA. A D gene is named only where the DNA matches it firmly. Some rows mark clone size as missing; the rest say once, few, many or name a class of expanded clone.

TRBJ1-1,-,TRBV19,-,CASSIGENTEAFF,TGTGCCAGTAGTATAGGGGAGAACACTGAAGCTTTCTTT
TRBJ1-6,-,TRBV28,TRBD1,CASTPGTGMAYNSPLHF,TGTGCCAGCACCCCCGGGACAGGGATGGCTTATAATTCACCCCTCCACTTT
TRBJ2-5,-,TRBV6-5,-,CASSYSTRETQYF,TGTGCCAGCAGTTACTCAACAAGGGAGACCCAGTACTTC
TRBJ1-2,-,TRBV5-1,TRBD1,CASSEGTGGYGYTF,TGCGCCAGCAGCGAAGGGACAGGAGGCTATGGCTACACCTTC
TRBJ2-1,-,TRBV7-9,-,CASSRIEGHEFF,TGTGCCAGCAGCCGAATTGAGGGGCACGAGTTCTTC
TRBJ2-5,-,TRBV5-1,-,CASSLAGVGGGQETQYF,TGCGCCAGCAGCTTGGCCGGGGTAGGTGGGGGCCAAGAGACCCAGTACTTC
TRBJ1-1,few,TRBV5-1,-,CASSFGGLPGPNTEAFF,TGCGCCAGCAGCTTTGGGGGCCTCCCGGGGCCCAACACTGAAGCTTTCTTT
TRBJ1-2,-,TRBV4-1,-,CASSQDSGAGYTF,TGCGCCAGCAGCCAAGATTCAGGGGCTGGCTACACCTTC
TRBJ2-1,-,TRBV2,-,CASGYEGNEQFF,TGTGCCAGCGGATATGAGGGGAATGAGCAGTTCTTC
TRBJ2-3,-,TRBV24-1,-,CATSRGDPTDTQYF,TGTGCCACCAGTAGGGGAGACCCCACAGATACGCAGTATTTT
TRBJ2-5,-,TRBV4-2,-,CASSLYNTAAEETQYF,TGTGCCAGCAGCCTATACAACACGGCAGCTGAAGAGACCCAGTACTTC
TRBJ2-1,-,TRBV14,-,CASSQISYEQFF,TGTGCCAGCAGCCAAATCTCCTATGAGCAGTTCTTC
TRBJ2-1,-,TRBV6-5,-,CASRGASSYNEQFF,TGTGCCAGTCGGGGGGCTAGCTCCTACAATGAGCAGTTCTTC
TRBJ2-1,-,TRBV5-1,TRBD2,CASSLGLAEAGEQFF,TGCGCCAGCAGCCTGGGACTAGCGGAGGCGGGAGAGCAGTTCTTC
TRBJ2-5,once,TRBV7-9,TRBD1,CASRSGTGETQYF,TGTGCCAGCAGATCCGGGACAGGGGAGACCCAGTACTTC
TRBJ2-7,-,TRBV4-1,TRBD2,CASSLIGSGGSYEQYF,TGCGCCAGCAGCCTGATCGGTAGCGGGGGGTCTTACGAGCAGTACTTC
TRBJ2-7,-,TRBV6-5,-,CASGYYEQYF,TGTGCCTCGGGGTATTACGAGCAGTACTTC
TRBJ2-3,-,TRBV7-7,TRBD2,CASSTGGGTDTQYF,TGTGCCAGCAGTACCGGCGGGGGGACAGATACGCAGTATTTT
TRBJ2-7,-,TRBV7-9,-,CASSPLTSSDEQYF,TGTGCCAGCAGCCCCTTGACCAGTTCTGACGAGCAGTACTTC
TRBJ1-4,-,TRBV15,-,CATSRDRGEKLFF,TGTGCCACCAGCAGAGATCGAGGTGAAAAACTGTTTTTT
TRBJ2-4,-,TRBV10-3,-,CAISESPAGVENIQYF,TGTGCCATCAGTGAGTCCCCCGCAGGGGTAGAAAACATTCAGTACTTC
TRBJ1-2,-,TRBV3-1/TRBV3-2,-,CASSQAGDGAPRRGYTF,TGTGCCAGCAGCCAAGCCGGGGACGGGGCCCCCCGGCGGGGCTACACCTTC
TRBJ1-5,-,TRBV30,TRBD1,CAWRAPDRGLSNQPQHF,TGTGCCTGGAGGGCTCCGGACAGGGGGCTTAGCAATCAGCCCCAGCATTTT
TRBJ1-1,-,TRBV18,-,CASSLMVPQANTEAFF,TGTGCCAGCTCGCTCATGGTTCCTCAGGCGAACACTGAAGCTTTCTTT
TRBJ1-2,once,TRBV4-1,-,CASSQVGVGYTF,TGCGCCAGCAGCCAAGTCGGGGTTGGCTACACCTTC
TRBJ2-2,-,TRBV14,-,CASSQTGIGELFF,TGTGCCAGCAGCCAAACAGGGATCGGGGAGCTGTTTTTT
TRBJ2-7,-,TRBV12-3/TRBV12-4,-,CASGQSSYEQYF,TGTGCCAGCGGGCAGAGCTCCTACGAGCAGTACTTC
TRBJ1-1,-,TRBV5-1,-,CASSSDLGTEAFF,TGCGCCAGCAGCTCTGATTTGGGCACTGAAGCTTTCTTT
TRBJ2-1,once,TRBV4-2,TRBD2,CASSGLLAGGVNEQFF,TGTGCCAGCAGCGGACTACTAGCGGGGGGTGTCAATGAGCAGTTCTTC
TRBJ1-1,-,TRBV28,TRBD1,CASSLRLQGMNTEAFF,TGTGCCAGCAGTTTACGATTACAGGGGATGAACACTGAAGCTTTCTTT
TRBJ2-6,-,TRBV27,-,CASSSPPKLAGANVLTF,TGTGCCAGCAGTTCCCCTCCTAAGCTTGCTGGGGCCAACGTCCTGACTTTC
TRBJ1-4,-,TRBV4-1,-,CASSPTRDQAGEKLFF,TGCGCCAGCAGCCCCACCCGGGACCAGGCGGGGGAAAAACTGTTTTTT
TRBJ1-1,-,TRBV7-2,-,CASSSFMNTEAFF,TGTGCCAGCAGTTCGTTTATGAACACTGAAGCTTTCTTT
TRBJ2-3,-,TRBV5-4,-,CASSRGGGSDTQYF,TGTGCCAGCAGCCGTGGAGGGGGCTCAGATACGCAGTATTTT
TRBJ2-6,once,TRBV18,-,CASSPPSHSGANVLTF,TGTGCCAGCTCACCACCATCTCACTCTGGGGCCAACGTCCTGACTTTC
TRBJ2-7,-,TRBV19,TRBD2,CASSIALAGAVSYEQYF,TGTGCCAGTAGTATAGCTCTAGCGGGGGCCGTCTCCTACGAGCAGTACTTC
TRBJ2-2,-,TRBV19,-,CASRPSSNTGELFF,TGTGCCAGTCGCCCGTCTTCGAACACCGGGGAGCTGTTTTTT
TRBJ2-3,-,TRBV7-9,-,CASSPRGGDTQYF,TGTGCCAGCAGCCCACGAGGCGGAGATACGCAGTATTTT
TRBJ1-3,-,TRBV9,-,CASSVRDTSGNTIYF,TGTGCCAGCAGCGTACGGGACACTTCTGGAAACACCATATATTTT
TRBJ2-5,-,TRBV5-1,-,CASTNHQETQYF,TGCGCCAGCACCAACCACCAAGAGACCCAGTACTTC
TRBJ1-5,-,TRBV29-1,-,CSVLVGSNQPQHF,TGCAGCGTTTTGGTAGGGAGCAATCAGCCCCAGCATTTT
TRBJ2-2,-,TRBV2,TRBD1,CASSEQGANTGELFF,TGTGCCAGCAGTGAACAGGGGGCGAACACCGGGGAGCTGTTTTTT
TRBJ1-5,-,TRBV6-5,-,CAPTYSNQPQHF,TGTGCCCCGACTTATAGCAATCAGCCCCAGCATTTT
TRBJ1-6,-,TRBV6-4,-,CASSRLGQSSSYNSPLHF,TGTGCCAGCAGTCGCCTAGGACAGTCGAGCTCCTATAATTCACCCCTCCACTTT
TRBJ2-1,-,TRBV18,TRBD2,CASSQGTSGYNEQFF,TGTGCCAGCTCGCAAGGGACTAGCGGATACAATGAGCAGTTCTTC
TRBJ1-5,-,TRBV7-2,TRBD1,CASSPGGQGAGYSNQPQHF,TGTGCCAGCAGCCCTGGGGGGCAGGGGGCTGGATATAGCAATCAGCCCCAGCATTTT
TRBJ1-5,-,TRBV5-1,-,CASSLAVGQPQHF,TGCGCCAGCAGCTTGGCCGTAGGCCAGCCCCAGCATTTT
TRBJ1-4,-,TRBV11-2,-,CASSRGNGNEKLFF,TGTGCCAGCAGCCGAGGGAATGGTAATGAAAAACTGTTTTTT
TRBJ1-2,-,TRBV10-3,-,CAISESESYGYTF,TGTGCCATCAGTGAGTCAGAGAGCTATGGCTACACCTTC
TRBJ2-7,-,TRBV25-1,-,CASSESGNEQYF,TGTGCCAGCAGTGAATCAGGGAACGAGCAGTACTTC
TRBJ1-4,-,TRBV28,-,CASRTRTLATNEKLFF,TGTGCCAGCAGGACTCGGACACTTGCAACTAATGAAAAACTGTTTTTT
TRBJ1-4,-,TRBV30,TRBD1,CAWKRQGTTNEKLFF,TGTGCCTGGAAACGACAGGGAACAACTAATGAAAAACTGTTTTTT
TRBJ2-5,-,TRBV30,-,CAWTELGETQYF,TGTGCCTGGACTGAGTTGGGGGAGACCCAGTACTTC